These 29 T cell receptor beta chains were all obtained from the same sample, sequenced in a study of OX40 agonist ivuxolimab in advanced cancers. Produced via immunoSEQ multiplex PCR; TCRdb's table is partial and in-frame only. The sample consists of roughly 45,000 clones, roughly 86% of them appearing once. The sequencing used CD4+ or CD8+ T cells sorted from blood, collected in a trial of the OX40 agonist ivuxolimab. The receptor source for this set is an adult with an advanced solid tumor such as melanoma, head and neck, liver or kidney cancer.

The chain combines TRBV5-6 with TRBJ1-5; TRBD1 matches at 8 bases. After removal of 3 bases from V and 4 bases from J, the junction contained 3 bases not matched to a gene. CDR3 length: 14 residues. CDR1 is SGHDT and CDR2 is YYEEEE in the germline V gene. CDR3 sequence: CASSYRGTNQPQHF. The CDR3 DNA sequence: TGTGCCAGCAGCTACAGGGGGACGAATCAGCCCCAGCATTTT.

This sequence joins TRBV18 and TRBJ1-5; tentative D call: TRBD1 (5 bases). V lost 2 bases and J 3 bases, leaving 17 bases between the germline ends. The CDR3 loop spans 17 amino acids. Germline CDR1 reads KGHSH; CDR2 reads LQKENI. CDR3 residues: CASSPNSGTVPNQPQHF. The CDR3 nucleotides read TGTGCCAGCTCACCAAACTCAGGGACGGTTCCCAATCAGCCCCAGCATTTT.

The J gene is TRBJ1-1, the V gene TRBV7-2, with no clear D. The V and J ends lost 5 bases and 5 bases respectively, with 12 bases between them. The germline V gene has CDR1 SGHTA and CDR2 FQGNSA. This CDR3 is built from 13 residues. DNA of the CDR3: TGTGCCAGCAGCCGTAGCCGGGAGACTGAAGCTTTCTTT. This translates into CASSRSRETEAFF.

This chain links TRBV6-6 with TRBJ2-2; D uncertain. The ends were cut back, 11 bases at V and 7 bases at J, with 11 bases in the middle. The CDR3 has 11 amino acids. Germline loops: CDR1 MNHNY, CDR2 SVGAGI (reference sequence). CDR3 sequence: CARRVVGELFF. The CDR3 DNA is TGTGCCCGAAGGGTGGTCGGGGAGCTGTTTTTT.

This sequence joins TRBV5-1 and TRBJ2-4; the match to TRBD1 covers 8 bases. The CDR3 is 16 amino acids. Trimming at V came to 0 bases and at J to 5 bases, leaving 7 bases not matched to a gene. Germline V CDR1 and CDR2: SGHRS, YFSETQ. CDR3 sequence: CASSLEGRGPENIQYF. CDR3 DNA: TGCGCCAGCAGCTTGGAAGGCAGGGGGCCGGAAAACATTCAGTACTTC.

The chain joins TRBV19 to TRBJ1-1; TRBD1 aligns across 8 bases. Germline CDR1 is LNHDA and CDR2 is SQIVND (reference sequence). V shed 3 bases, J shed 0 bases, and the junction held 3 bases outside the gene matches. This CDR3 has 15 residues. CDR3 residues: CASSIPDRVNTEAFF. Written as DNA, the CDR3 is TGTGCCAGTAGTATCCCGGACAGGGTGAACACTGAAGCTTTCTTT. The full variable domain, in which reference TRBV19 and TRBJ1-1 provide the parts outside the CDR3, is DGGITQSPKYLFRKEGQNVTLSCEQNLNHDAMYWYRQDPGQGLRLIYYSQIVNDFQKGDIAEGYSVSREKKESFPLTVTSAQKNPTAFYLCASSIPDRVNTEAFFGQGTRLTVV.

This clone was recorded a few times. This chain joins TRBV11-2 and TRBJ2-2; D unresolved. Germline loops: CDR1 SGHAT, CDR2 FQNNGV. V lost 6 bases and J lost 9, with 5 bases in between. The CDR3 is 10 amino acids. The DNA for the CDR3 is TGTGCCAGCAGTTCCCGGGAGCTGTTTTTT. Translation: CASSSRELFF.

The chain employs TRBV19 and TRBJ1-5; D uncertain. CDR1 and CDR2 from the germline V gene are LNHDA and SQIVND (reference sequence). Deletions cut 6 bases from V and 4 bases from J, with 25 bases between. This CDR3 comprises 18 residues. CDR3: CASSPPLLASRANQPQHF. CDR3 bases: TGTGCCAGTAGCCCCCCCCTCCTGGCCTCACGGGCTAATCAGCCCCAGCATTTT.

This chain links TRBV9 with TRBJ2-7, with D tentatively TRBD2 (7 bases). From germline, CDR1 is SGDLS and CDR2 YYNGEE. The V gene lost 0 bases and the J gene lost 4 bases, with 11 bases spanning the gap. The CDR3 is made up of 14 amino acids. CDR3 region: CASSVGGGGYEQYF. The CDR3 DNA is TGTGCCAGCAGCGTAGGAGGGGGGGGATACGAGCAGTACTTC.

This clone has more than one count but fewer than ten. The CDR3 protein is CASKDGPSATNEKLFF. The CDR3 DNA reads TGTGCCAGTAAGGACGGCCCCTCTGCAACTAATGAAAAACTGTTTTTT. The V and J genes are TRBV19 and TRBJ1-4; unclear D gene. This CDR3 has 16 residues. Trimming left V 7 bases short and J 0 bases short, with 15 bases between. Per the germline V gene, CDR1 is LNHDA and CDR2 is SQIVND (reference sequence). Full variable domain (rest looked up from reference TRBV19 and TRBJ1-4): DGGITQSPKYLFRKEGQNVTLSCEQNLNHDAMYWYRQDPGQGLRLIYYSQIVNDFQKGDIAEGYSVSREKKESFPLTVTSAQKNPTAFYLCASKDGPSATNEKLFFGSGTQLSVL.

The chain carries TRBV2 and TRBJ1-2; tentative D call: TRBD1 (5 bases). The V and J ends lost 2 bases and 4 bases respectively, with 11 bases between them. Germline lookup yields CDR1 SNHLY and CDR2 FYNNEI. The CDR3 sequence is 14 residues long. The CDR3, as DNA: TGTGCCAGCAGTGAAAGGAGGGACCCCTATGGCTACACCTTC. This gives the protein CASSERRDPYGYTF.

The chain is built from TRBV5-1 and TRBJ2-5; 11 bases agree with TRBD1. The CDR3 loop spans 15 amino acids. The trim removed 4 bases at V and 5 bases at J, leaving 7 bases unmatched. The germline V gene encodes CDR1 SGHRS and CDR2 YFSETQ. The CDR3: CASSARTGGKETQYF. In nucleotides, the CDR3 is TGCGCCAGCAGCGCTAGGACAGGGGGCAAGGAGACCCAGTACTTC.

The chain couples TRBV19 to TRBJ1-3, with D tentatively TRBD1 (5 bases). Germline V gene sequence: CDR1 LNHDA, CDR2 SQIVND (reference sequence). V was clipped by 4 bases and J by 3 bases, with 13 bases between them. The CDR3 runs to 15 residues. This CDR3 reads CASSTRGTNGNTIYF. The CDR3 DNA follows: TGTGCCAGTAGTACCCGCGGGACGAATGGAAACACCATATATTTT.

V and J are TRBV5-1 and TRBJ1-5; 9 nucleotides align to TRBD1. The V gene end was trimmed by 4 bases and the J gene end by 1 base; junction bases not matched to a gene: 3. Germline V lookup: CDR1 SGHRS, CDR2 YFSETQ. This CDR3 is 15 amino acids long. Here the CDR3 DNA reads TGCGCCAGCAGCGATGGACAGGGGAGCAATCAGCCCCAGCATTTT. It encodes CASSDGQGSNQPQHF. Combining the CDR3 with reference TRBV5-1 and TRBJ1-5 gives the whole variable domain KAGVTQTPRYLIKTRGQQVTLSCSPISGHRSVSWYQQTPGQGLQFLFEYFSETQRNKGNFPGRFSGRQFSNSRSEMNVSTLELGDSALYLCASSDGQGSNQPQHFGDGTRLSIL.

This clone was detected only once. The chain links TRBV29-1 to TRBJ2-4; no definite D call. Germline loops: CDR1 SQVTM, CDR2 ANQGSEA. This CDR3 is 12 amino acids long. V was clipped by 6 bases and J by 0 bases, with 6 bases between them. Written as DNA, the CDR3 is TGCAGCGTGTCAGAAGCCAAAAACATTCAGTACTTC. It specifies CSVSEAKNIQYF.

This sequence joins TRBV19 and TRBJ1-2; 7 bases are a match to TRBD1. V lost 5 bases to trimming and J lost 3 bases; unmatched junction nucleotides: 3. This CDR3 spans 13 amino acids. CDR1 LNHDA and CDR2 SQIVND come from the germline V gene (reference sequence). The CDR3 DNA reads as TGTGCCAGTAGTCGACAGGGTGACTATGGCTACACCTTC. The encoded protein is CASSRQGDYGYTF. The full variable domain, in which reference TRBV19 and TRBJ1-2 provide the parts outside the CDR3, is DGGITQSPKYLFRKEGQNVTLSCEQNLNHDAMYWYRQDPGQGLRLIYYSQIVNDFQKGDIAEGYSVSREKKESFPLTVTSAQKNPTAFYLCASSRQGDYGYTFGSGTRLTVV.

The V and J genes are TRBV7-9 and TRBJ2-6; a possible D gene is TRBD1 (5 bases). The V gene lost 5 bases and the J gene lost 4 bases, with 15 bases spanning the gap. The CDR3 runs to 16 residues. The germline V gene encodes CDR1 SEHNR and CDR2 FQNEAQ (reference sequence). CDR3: CASSHRQSSGANVLTF. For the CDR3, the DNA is TGTGCCAGCAGCCACAGACAGAGCTCCGGGGCCAACGTCCTGACTTTC.

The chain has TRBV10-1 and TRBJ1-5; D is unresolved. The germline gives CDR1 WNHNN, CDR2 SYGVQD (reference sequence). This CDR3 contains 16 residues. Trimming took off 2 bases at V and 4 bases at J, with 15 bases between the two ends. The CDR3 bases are TGCGCCAGCAGTGAGACGCGGATTCGGACTAATCAGCCCCAGCATTTT. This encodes CASSETRIRTNQPQHF.

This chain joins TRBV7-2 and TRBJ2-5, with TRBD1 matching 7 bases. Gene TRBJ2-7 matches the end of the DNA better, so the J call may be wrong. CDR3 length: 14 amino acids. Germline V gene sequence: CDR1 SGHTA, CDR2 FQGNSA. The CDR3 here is CASRTTTGNYEQYF. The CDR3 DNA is TGTGCCAGCCGGACCACGACAGGGAACTACGAGCAGTACTTC.

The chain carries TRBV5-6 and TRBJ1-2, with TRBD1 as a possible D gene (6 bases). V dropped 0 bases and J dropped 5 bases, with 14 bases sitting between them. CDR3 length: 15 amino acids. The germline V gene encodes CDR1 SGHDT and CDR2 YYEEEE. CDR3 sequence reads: CASSLGVRGQYGYTF. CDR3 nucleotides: TGTGCCAGCAGCTTGGGGGTCAGGGGTCAATATGGCTACACCTTC.

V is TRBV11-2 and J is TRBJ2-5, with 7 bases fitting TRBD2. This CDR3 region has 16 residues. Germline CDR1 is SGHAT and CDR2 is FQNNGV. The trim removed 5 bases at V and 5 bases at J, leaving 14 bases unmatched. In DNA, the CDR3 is TGTGCCAGCAGCCCCTGGGTAGCGGGTGCATATGAGACCCAGTACTTC. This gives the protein CASSPWVAGAYETQYF.

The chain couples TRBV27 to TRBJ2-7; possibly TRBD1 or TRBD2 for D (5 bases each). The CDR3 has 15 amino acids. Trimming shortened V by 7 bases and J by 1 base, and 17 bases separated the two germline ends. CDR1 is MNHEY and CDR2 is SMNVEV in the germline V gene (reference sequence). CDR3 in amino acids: CASNEGTVLSYEQYF. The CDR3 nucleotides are TGTGCCAGCAATGAAGGGACGGTCTTGTCCTACGAGCAGTACTTC.

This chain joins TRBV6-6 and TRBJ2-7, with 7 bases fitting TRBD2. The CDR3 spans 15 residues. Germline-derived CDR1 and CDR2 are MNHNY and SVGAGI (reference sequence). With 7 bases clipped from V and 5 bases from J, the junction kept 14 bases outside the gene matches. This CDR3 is CASKGRAVSTNEQYF. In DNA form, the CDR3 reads TGTGCCAGCAAGGGGAGGGCAGTGTCTACTAACGAGCAGTACTTC.

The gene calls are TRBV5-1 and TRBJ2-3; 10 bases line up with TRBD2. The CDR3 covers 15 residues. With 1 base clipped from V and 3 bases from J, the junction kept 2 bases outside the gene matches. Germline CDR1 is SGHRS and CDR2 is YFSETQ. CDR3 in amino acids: CASSLTSGVTDTQYF. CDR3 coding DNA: TGCGCCAGCAGCTTGACTAGCGGGGTGACAGATACGCAGTATTTT.

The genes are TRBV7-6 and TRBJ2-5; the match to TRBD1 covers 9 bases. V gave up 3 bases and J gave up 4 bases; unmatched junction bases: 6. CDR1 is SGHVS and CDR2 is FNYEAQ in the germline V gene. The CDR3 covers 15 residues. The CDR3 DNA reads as TGTGCCAGCAGCTTCCTGGACAGGGGAGGAGAGACCCAGTACTTC. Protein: CASSFLDRGGETQYF.

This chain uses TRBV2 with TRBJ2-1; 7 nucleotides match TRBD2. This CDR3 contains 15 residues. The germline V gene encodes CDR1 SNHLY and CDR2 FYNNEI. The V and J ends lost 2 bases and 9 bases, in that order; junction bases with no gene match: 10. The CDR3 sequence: CASSERRMGRGEQFF. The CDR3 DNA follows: TGTGCCAGCAGTGAACGGAGGATGGGGAGGGGTGAGCAGTTCTTC.

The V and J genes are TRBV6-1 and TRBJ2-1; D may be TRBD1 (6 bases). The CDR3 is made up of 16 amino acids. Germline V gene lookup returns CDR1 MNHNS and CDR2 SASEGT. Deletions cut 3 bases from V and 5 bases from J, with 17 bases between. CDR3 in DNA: TGTGCCAGCAGTGAGTTAGAGGGGGTGGGGAACAATGAGCAGTTCTTC. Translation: CASSELEGVGNNEQFF.

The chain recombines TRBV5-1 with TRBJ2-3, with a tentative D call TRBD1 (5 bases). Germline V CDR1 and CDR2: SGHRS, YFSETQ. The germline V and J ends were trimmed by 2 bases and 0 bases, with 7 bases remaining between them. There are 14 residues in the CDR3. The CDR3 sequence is CASSFQGSTDTQYF. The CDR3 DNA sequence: TGCGCCAGCAGCTTTCAGGGTAGCACAGATACGCAGTATTTT. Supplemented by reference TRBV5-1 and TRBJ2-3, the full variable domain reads KAGVTQTPRYLIKTRGQQVTLSCSPISGHRSVSWYQQTPGQGLQFLFEYFSETQRNKGNFPGRFSGRQFSNSRSEMNVSTLELGDSALYLCASSFQGSTDTQYFGPGTRLTVL.

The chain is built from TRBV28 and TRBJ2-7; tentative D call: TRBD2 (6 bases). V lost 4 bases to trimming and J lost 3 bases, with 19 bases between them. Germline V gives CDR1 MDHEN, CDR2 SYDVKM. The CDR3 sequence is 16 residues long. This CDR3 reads CASSSTSGREGYEQYF. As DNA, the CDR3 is TGTGCCAGCAGTTCAACCAGCGGGCGAGAAGGCTACGAGCAGTACTTC.